This is a list of T cell receptor beta chains from one sample in a study of T cell repertoires in cytomegalovirus infection. TCRdb redid the calling of the reads with MiXCR, one entry per CDR3 protein. The profile shows almost 300,000 distinct CDR3 sequences, about 9.1% of them singletons. The specimen was PBMCs. These receptors were collected from a human donor in good health (CMV status not recorded). Some clones in this sample may be carry-over from other donors' samples. Both conserved end residues are part of each CDR3. Fields, in order: CDR3 length, clone size, V gene, J gene, D gene, CDR3 DNA, CDR3 protein. The D gene is left open where the match is weak. Some rows mark clone size as missing; the rest say once, few, many or name a class of expanded clone.

>14|many|TRBV7-2|TRBJ2-5|TRBD2
TGTGCCAGCAGCGTGGGACTATCCGGAGAGACCCAGTACTTC
CASSVGLSGETQYF
>14|many|TRBV20-1|TRBJ2-1|TRBD2
TGCAGCGCATTAGCGGGGGGCTCCGTGAGTGAGCAGTTCTTC
CSALAGGSVSEQFF
>16|many|TRBV11-2|TRBJ1-1|NA
TGTGCCAGCAGCTTATATGGTCTGGATGGGGACACTGAAGCTTTCTTT
CASSLYGLDGDTEAFF
>14|few|TRBV5-1|TRBJ2-1|NA
TGCGCCAGCAGCTTAGCAGGCATTATGAATGAGCAGTTCTTC
CASSLAGIMNEQFF
>16|many|TRBV7-8|TRBJ2-3|TRBD2
TGTGCCAGCACGGCTCTAGCGGTTATTAGCACAGATACGCAGTATTTT
CASTALAVISTDTQYF
>15|many|TRBV10-3|TRBJ2-3|TRBD2
TGTGCCATCAGTGGCCAGGCGGGGGGATTAGATACGCAGTATTTT
CAISGQAGGLDTQYF
>12|many|TRBV12-3/TRBV12-4|TRBJ2-5|NA
TGTGCCAGCAGCTCCACTCCCGGGAGCCAGTACTTC
CASSSTPGSQYF
>12|NA|TRBV2|TRBJ2-3|NA
TGTGCCAGCAAGGAGCGATCAGATACGCAGTATTTT
CASKERSDTQYF
>17|many|TRBV2|TRBJ2-1|TRBD2
TGTGCCAGCAGTGACCACCGGGGCGGTAGCGGGGGGAATGAGCAGTTCTTC
CASSDHRGGSGGNEQFF
>14|many|TRBV28|TRBJ2-2|NA
TGTGCCAGCAGTTTTGGTACAGGGACCGGGGAGCTGTTTTTT
CASSFGTGTGELFF